Reported below is one T cell receptor (beta chain). No antigen is known for it. No much larger clonotype is one base removed from it; base qualities were not supplied. TCRbeta CDR3 regions were amplified from genomic DNA by means of the immunoSEQ Assay, a bias-controlled multiplex PCR. Per the original workflow: The number of nucleated cells in each sample was estimated from the amplification of reference gene primers within the assay. To quantify the absolute abundance of each unique TCRbeta CDR3 rearrangement, sequence reads were collapsed and filtered. Productive Simpson clonality was computed per sample as the square root of Simpson's diversity index over productive rearrangements. Imported from immuneACCESS, the table was reduced by TCRdb to in-frame sequences with V and J called. These copies leave out some clones; in studies compared against another copy, an unresolved V gene accounts for under half, and the cause of the remainder is not known. Clonal size and the V and J genes are those of that table, whereas D and trimming came from the DNA. In all, the sample holds approximately 210,000 clones, and roughly 85% of those were seen once. The ten largest clones represent 2.2% of the sample.

A second Seattle source provided samples from volunteer blood donors who had recovered from COVID-19. Collaborating institutions collected whole blood in K2EDTA tubes following their own protocols. For TCRbeta analysis, collaborator samples were shipped as frozen whole blood, as isolated PBMCs, or as DNA extracted from either sample type. This sample was taken from a study of blood T cell repertoires in COVID-19 (dated by TCRdb to the early 2020s). For context, the study as a whole: Samples covering the acute and convalescent phases of COVID-19 were provided by collaborators in the United States, Italy and Spain. The material from the prospective study consisted of cDNA or gDNA derived from T cells, B-cell-depleted T cells, or PBMCs. Samples were obtained from the ongoing ImmuneRACE study (first 160 participants) and from 1,254 subjects provided by 6 global collaborators. HLA class I and class II types, where available, came from metadata supplied by the sample provider rather than from assay-based typing. A freely available public database, intended as a resource for researchers studying the immune response to SARS-CoV-2, is where the repertoires were released. A de-identified subject ID, COVID-19 status, age in years and sex were almost always included in the sample metadata. Subjects who had been exposed to COVID-19, were actively infected with it, or had recovered from it provided the deeply sampled blood TCRbeta repertoires that made up the dataset.

The research as a whole found: Clinical and demographic metadata were provided uncurated, with the amount varying by source and participant.

This receptor was obtained from a man aged 25 to 40 who had recovered from COVID-19. Material: peripheral blood.

CDR3 loop: CASSQVNTGELFF. Read as DNA, the sequence is TGTGCCAGCAGCCAAGTAAACACCGGGGAGCTGTTTTTT. Rearrangement joined TRBV3-1 (or the pseudogene TRBV3-2) to TRBJ2-2; too little of a D gene remains to name it. The CDR3 sequence holds 13 residues, the cysteine and phenylalanine included. CDR3 DNA is the only sequence kept; it has 39 bases, read in frame from the first base. Between the V and J ends, shortened by 1 base and 2 bases respectively, the junction contains 2 bases. In the germline V gene (reference sequence), CDR1 corresponds to LGHDT and CDR2 to YNNKEL.